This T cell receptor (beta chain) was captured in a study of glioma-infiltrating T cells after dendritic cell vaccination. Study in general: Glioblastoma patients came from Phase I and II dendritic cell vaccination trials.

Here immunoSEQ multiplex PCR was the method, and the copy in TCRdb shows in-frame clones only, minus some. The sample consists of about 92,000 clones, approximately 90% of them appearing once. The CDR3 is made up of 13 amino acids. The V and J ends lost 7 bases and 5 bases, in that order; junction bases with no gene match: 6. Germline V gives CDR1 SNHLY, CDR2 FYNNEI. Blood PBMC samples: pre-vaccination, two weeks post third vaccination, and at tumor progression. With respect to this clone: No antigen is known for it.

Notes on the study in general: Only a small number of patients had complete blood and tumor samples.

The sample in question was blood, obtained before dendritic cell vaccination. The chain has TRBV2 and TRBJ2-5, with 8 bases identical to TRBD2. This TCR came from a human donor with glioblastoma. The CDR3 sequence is CASKRERDETQYF. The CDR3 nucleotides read TGTGCCAGCAAGCGGGAGAGAGACGAGACCCAGTACTTC.